This record covers a single T cell receptor beta chain. What it binds is not known. The data stem from a study of cytomegalovirus exposure and HLA in healthy donors. The PCR contained 60 Vbeta and 13 Jbeta primers. This table comes from immunoSEQ multiplex PCR, and its TCRdb copy is limited to in-frame clones, with some not included. The sample yields more than 100,000 clones, 66% seen once. V shed 9 bases, J shed 0 bases, and the junction held 8 bases outside the gene matches. This CDR3 is built from 15 residues. Germline V gives CDR1 LNHDA, CDR2 SQIVND (reference sequence). Whole-study findings and limits: Beyond CMV serostatus, there was no information to go on about immune exposure.

The TCR originated in a woman aged 50 to 65 in good health and CMV-seronegative. The chain links TRBV19 to TRBJ2-3; 8 nucleotides agree with TRBD2. Sequencing input: PBMCs. CDR3 DNA: TGTGCCAGCCGGGAGGGCGGGGCAAGCACAGATACGCAGTATTTT. This codes for CASREGGASTDTQYF. The full variable domain, completed using reference TRBV19 and TRBJ2-3, is DGGITQSPKYLFRKEGQNVTLSCEQNLNHDAMYWYRQDPGQGLRLIYYSQIVNDFQKGDIAEGYSVSREKKESFPLTVTSAQKNPTAFYLCASREGGASTDTQYFGPGTRLTVL.